The rows below give T cell receptor beta chains drawn from one sample of a study of identical twins. In TCRdb, the 5' RACE reads were re-called with MiXCR into one record per CDR3 protein. The table shows fewer than 650,000 distinct CDR3 sequences, with just under 10% occurring only once. The same sample was also used in a study of yellow fever vaccine responses in identical twins.

Sequencing was performed on PBMCs. These receptor sequences come from a woman aged 18-35 years in good health. Each CDR3 is given with its conserved first and last residue. A D gene is named only where the DNA matches it firmly. Clone size is shown for a subset of rows, as once, few, many or a class of expanded clone.

clone_size j_call d_call v_call cdr3_aa cdr3_nt
few TRBJ2-5 - TRBV12-3/TRBV12-4 CASSLVQGLWETQYF TGTGCCAGCAGTTTAGTACAGGGCTTATGGGAGACCCAGTACTTC
few TRBJ1-2 - TRBV27 CASSPLDSNYGYTF TGTGCCAGCAGTCCGTTGGACAGTAACTATGGCTACACCTTC
many TRBJ2-3 - TRBV11-3 CASSLTEYFGGASTDTQYF TGTGCCAGCAGCTTAACAGAGTATTTTGGTGGGGCTAGCACAGATACGCAGTATTTT
- TRBJ2-7 TRBD2 TRBV4-3 CASSQGTSGLYEQYF TGCGCCAGCAGCCAAGGCACTAGCGGACTCTACGAGCAGTACTTC
many TRBJ2-1 - TRBV7-9 CASSLASGTVTYNEQFF TGTGCCAGCAGCTTAGCCTCCGGGACCGTGACCTACAATGAGCAGTTCTTC
few TRBJ2-5 TRBD2 TRBV20-1 CSAIPSRLAETYQETQYF TGCAGTGCTATCCCCTCCCGACTAGCGGAGACGTACCAAGAGACCCAGTACTTC
few TRBJ2-5 - TRBV7-9 CASSTLGGGGRLETQYF TGTGCCAGCAGCACCCTGGGTGGGGGTGGTCGGTTGGAGACCCAGTACTTC
few TRBJ1-6 - TRBV5-1 CASSLGESPLHF TGCGCCAGCAGCTTGGGGGAATCACCCCTCCACTTT
few TRBJ2-3 TRBD1 TRBV15 CATSRLEGGGPDTQYF TGTGCCACCAGCAGACTAGAAGGGGGCGGACCAGATACGCAGTATTTT
many TRBJ2-1 TRBD2 TRBV7-2 CASSSGTSGINEQFF TGTGCCAGCAGCTCCGGGACTAGCGGGATCAATGAGCAGTTCTTC
- TRBJ2-1 - TRBV11-2 CASSLNRGTYNEQFF TGTGCCAGCAGCTTGAATCGGGGGACCTACAATGAGCAGTTCTTC
many TRBJ2-5 TRBD2 TRBV20-1 CSASLGTGGETQYF TGCAGTGCTTCTCTGGGGACGGGAGGGGAGACCCAGTACTTC
- TRBJ1-6 - TRBV7-6 CASSLGSASPLHF TGTGCCAGCAGCTTAGGGTCGGCTTCACCCCTCCACTTT
many TRBJ2-3 - TRBV10-3 CAIGLGDTQYF TGTGCCATCGGTCTGGGGGATACGCAGTATTTT
few TRBJ2-2 - TRBV7-9 CASSLRRAPRDTGELFF TGTGCCAGCAGCTTAAGGAGGGCACCCCGGGACACCGGGGAGCTGTTTTTT
- TRBJ2-2 - TRBV6-2/TRBV6-3 CASLRRGNTGELFF TGTGCCAGCCTTCGCCGGGGGAACACCGGGGAGCTGTTTTTT
many TRBJ1-2 TRBD1 TRBV28 CASRDSPGGYTF TGTGCCAGTCGGGACAGCCCTGGGGGCTACACCTTC
few TRBJ2-2 TRBD2 TRBV7-9 CASSRTSGTYTGELFF TGTGCCAGCAGCCGGACTAGCGGGACCTACACCGGGGAGCTGTTTTTT
few TRBJ2-1 TRBD1 TRBV12-3/TRBV12-4 CASSFGQGAVNEQFF TGTGCCAGCAGTTTCGGACAGGGGGCTGTCAATGAGCAGTTCTTC
few TRBJ1-4 - TRBV7-9 CASSYHSASPGGKLFF TGTGCCAGCAGCTACCATTCAGCGTCGCCAGGAGGAAAACTGTTTTTT
- TRBJ2-5 TRBD1 TRBV27 CASSLSWTGGPETQYF TGTGCCAGCAGTTTATCGTGGACAGGGGGCCCGGAGACCCAGTACTTC
- TRBJ1-1 TRBD1 TRBV4-1 CASSHLPGQGKTEAFF TGCGCCAGCAGCCACCTTCCCGGACAGGGGAAAACTGAAGCTTTCTTT
- TRBJ1-3 - TRBV20-1 CSAAFRPSGNTMYF TGCAGTGCTGCTTTCAGACCCTCTGGAAACACCATGTATTTT
- TRBJ1-6 - TRBV28 CASSLARVYNSPPHF TGTGCCAGCAGTTTAGCCAGGGTGTATAATTCACCCCCCCACTTT
few TRBJ2-5 TRBD2 TRBV11-2 CASSLILAAQETQYF TGTGCCAGCAGCTTAATACTAGCGGCCCAAGAGACCCAGTACTTC
- TRBJ2-3 - TRBV7-2 CASSFLRSGADTQYF TGTGCCAGCAGCTTTCTTAGAAGTGGTGCAGATACGCAGTATTTT
- TRBJ1-4 - TRBV6-1 CASSGLAGTNEKLFF TGTGCCAGCAGTGGCCTAGCAGGAACTAATGAAAAACTGTTTTTT
- TRBJ1-1 - TRBV5-5 CASSLAPEWNTEAFF TGTGCCAGCAGCTTGGCTCCTGAGTGGAACACTGAAGCTTTCTTT
few TRBJ1-1 - TRBV5-1 CASSFRQHTEAFF TGCGCCAGCAGCTTTCGACAGCACACTGAAGCTTTCTTT
- TRBJ2-7 TRBD1 TRBV29-1 CSVYLMDREGDEQYF TGCAGCGTCTACCTCATGGACAGGGAAGGGGACGAGCAGTACTTC
- TRBJ1-1 - TRBV7-2 CASSSQQVMNTEAFF TGTGCCAGCAGCTCACAACAGGTGATGAACACTGAAGCTTTCTTT
- TRBJ1-2 TRBD1 TRBV3-1 CASSRLTGDDGYTF TGTGCCAGCAGCCGCTTGACAGGGGATGATGGCTACACCTTC
many TRBJ1-5 TRBD1 TRBV6-2/TRBV6-3 CASSYSGRGSSGNQPQHF TGTGCCAGCAGTTACTCCGGCAGGGGGTCGTCCGGCAATCAGCCCCAGCATTTT
many TRBJ1-2 - TRBV6-2/TRBV6-3 CASSPMNYGYTF TGTGCCAGCAGCCCGATGAACTATGGCTACACCTTC
few TRBJ1-1 TRBD1 TRBV29-1 CSASGTGGARNTEAFF TGCAGCGCCTCCGGGACAGGGGGCGCCAGGAACACTGAAGCTTTCTTT
few TRBJ1-1 - TRBV6-1 CASSVGGGTGTEAFF TGTGCCAGCAGTGTCGGAGGAGGAACCGGCACTGAAGCTTTCTTT
- TRBJ2-7 - TRBV25-1 CASSETKGQKYEQYF TGTGCCAGCAGTGAGACCAAAGGACAGAAGTACGAGCAGTACTTC
few TRBJ2-1 TRBD2 TRBV20-1 CNCHTSGRDSYNEQFF TGCAACTGCCATACTAGCGGGAGGGACTCCTACAATGAGCAGTTCTTC
- TRBJ2-3 - TRBV29-1 CSVGAGADTQYF TGCAGCGTTGGGGCAGGGGCTGATACGCAGTATTTT
few TRBJ2-7 - TRBV29-1 CSVEVGAYEQYF TGCAGCGTTGAAGTTGGGGCCTACGAGCAGTACTTC
few TRBJ2-7 - TRBV19 CASSTGGLRRREGPNEQYF TGTGCCAGTAGCACAGGGGGCCTCAGGAGGCGGGAGGGCCCCAACGAGCAGTACTTC
- TRBJ1-5 - TRBV25-1 CASSTSLNQPQHF TGTGCCAGCAGCACGTCGTTGAATCAGCCCCAGCATTTT
- TRBJ2-2 - TRBV5-1 CASSPLGVSGELFF TGCGCCAGCAGCCCCCTGGGTGTCTCCGGGGAGCTGTTTTTT